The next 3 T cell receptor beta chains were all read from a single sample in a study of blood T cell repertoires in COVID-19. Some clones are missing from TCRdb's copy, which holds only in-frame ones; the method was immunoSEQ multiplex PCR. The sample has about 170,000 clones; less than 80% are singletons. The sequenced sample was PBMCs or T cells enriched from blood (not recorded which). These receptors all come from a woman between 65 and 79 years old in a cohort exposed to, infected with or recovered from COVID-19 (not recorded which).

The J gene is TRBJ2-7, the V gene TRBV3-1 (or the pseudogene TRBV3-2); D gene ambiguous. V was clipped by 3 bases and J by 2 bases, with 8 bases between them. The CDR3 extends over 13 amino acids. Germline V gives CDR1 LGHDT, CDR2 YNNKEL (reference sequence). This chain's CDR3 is CASSHPGPYEQYF. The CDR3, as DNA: TGTGCCAGCAGCCATCCTGGGCCCTACGAGCAGTACTTC.

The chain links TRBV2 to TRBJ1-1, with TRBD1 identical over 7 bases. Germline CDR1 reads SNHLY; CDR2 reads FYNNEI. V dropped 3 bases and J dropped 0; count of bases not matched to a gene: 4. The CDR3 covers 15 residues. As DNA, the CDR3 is TGTGCCAGCAGTGATTTGGGACAGCTGAACACTGAAGCTTTCTTT. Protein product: CASSDLGQLNTEAFF.

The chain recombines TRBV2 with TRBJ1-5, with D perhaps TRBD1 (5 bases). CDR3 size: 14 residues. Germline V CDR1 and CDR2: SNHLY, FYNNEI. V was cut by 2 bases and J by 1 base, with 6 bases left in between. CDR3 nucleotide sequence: TGTGCCAGCAGTGAATGGGGCAGCAATCAGCCCCAGCATTTT. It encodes CASSEWGSNQPQHF.